One and the same sample provided the 26 T cell receptor beta chains below, sequenced in a study of sequential checkpoint blockade in melanoma. As to treatment: randomized to nivolumab then ipilimumab (arm A) or the reverse (arm B). Sequencing was performed with immunoSEQ multiplex PCR; in TCRdb, only in-frame clones are kept and a portion is missing. The data show 9,000 to 10,000 clones, less than 80% seen once. The sequencing here drew on CD8+ T cells sorted from blood (inferred from file names), taken from a patient given nivolumab and ipilimumab in sequence. These receptors were taken from a human donor with melanoma.

Points on this clone: Because the CDR3's place on the DNA is in doubt, the DNA is left out and the CDR3 is given as listed by TCRdb. The rearrangement joins TRBV15 to TRBJ1-2; the DNA was not compared with TRBD1, the D call given in the table. Per the germline V gene, CDR1 is LNHNV and CDR2 is YYDKDF (reference sequence). The CDR3 contains 17 residues when both ends are counted. The CDR3 loop is CATRPGGQSILEKGYTF.

The rearrangement links TRBV6-5 to TRBJ1-5; a possible D gene is TRBD1 (6 bases). Trimming removed 0 bases at V and 4 bases at J, with 7 bases between. The germline gives CDR1 MNHEY, CDR2 SVGAGI. CDR3 length equals 14 residues. The CDR3 loop reads CASSYSGANQPQHF. For the CDR3, the DNA is TGTGCCAGCAGTTACTCGGGGGCTAATCAGCCCCAGCATTTT.

The rearrangement uses TRBV30 and TRBJ1-2; D might be TRBD1 (6 bases). Trimming removed 8 bases from V and 3 bases from J, with 10 bases in between. The V gene's germline CDR1 is GTSNPN and CDR2 SVGIG (reference sequence). The CDR3 is 11 amino acids. This chain's CDR3 is CAGPGDYGYTF. The CDR3 bases are TGTGCCGGACCAGGGGACTATGGCTACACCTTC. Looking up the rest from reference TRBV30 and TRBJ1-2 gives the full variable domain: SQTIHQWPATLVQPVGSPLSLECTVEGTSNPNLYWYRQAAGRGLQLLFYSVGIGQISSEVPQNLSASRPQDRQFILSSKKLLLSDSGFYLCAGPGDYGYTFGSGTRLTVV.

The CDR3 region is CASSQKAGPESEEQYF. Here the CDR3 DNA reads TGTGCCAGCAGTCAAAAGGCAGGGCCGGAATCCGAGGAGCAGTACTTC. The rearrangement joins TRBV7-6 to TRBJ2-7, with D possibly matching TRBD1 (5 bases). There are 16 residues in the CDR3. Per the germline V gene, CDR1 is SGHVS and CDR2 is FNYEAQ. Trimming took 6 bases from V and 7 from J, leaving 25 bases between them.

This rearrangement joins TRBV7-6 to TRBJ2-3, with no clear D. The germline gives CDR1 SGHVS, CDR2 FNYEAQ. The V gene lost 0 bases and the J gene lost 2 bases, with 6 bases spanning the gap. This CDR3 has 14 residues. The CDR3 region is CASSLARFTDTQYF. CDR3 sequence (DNA): TGTGCCAGCAGCTTAGCCAGGTTCACAGATACGCAGTATTTT.

This clone has a handful of counts. The rearrangement links TRBV6-5 to TRBJ2-3; the D is unclear. The CDR3 sequence is 11 residues long. Germline lookup yields CDR1 MNHEY and CDR2 SVGAGI. V lost 7 bases and J lost 4, with 6 bases in between. CDR3 residues: CASTYADTQYF. DNA of the CDR3: TGTGCCAGCACCTACGCAGATACGCAGTATTTT.

The chain uses TRBV6-4 and TRBJ2-3; 7 bases agree with TRBD1. CDR3 length: 15 residues. In germline, CDR1 is MRHNA, CDR2 SNTAGT. V trimming: 4 bases; J trimming: 2 bases; junction bases outside the gene matches: 6. The CDR3 sequence is CASSVGTALTDTQYF. Written as DNA, the CDR3 is TGTGCCAGCAGTGTGGGGACAGCACTCACAGATACGCAGTATTTT.

This rearrangement joins TRBV13 to TRBJ2-5, with TRBD1 identical over 8 bases. Unmatched junction bases numbered 7, after V lost 2 bases and J lost 2 bases. Germline lookup yields CDR1 PRHDT and CDR2 FYEKMQ (reference sequence). The CDR3 consists of 16 residues. Written as DNA, the CDR3 is TGTGCCAGCAGCTTACGGACAGGGTTGGAGCAAGAGACCCAGTACTTC. Its translation: CASSLRTGLEQETQYF.

With respect to this clone: This same CDR3 is encoded by further DNA sequences in the sample. The chain couples TRBV27 to TRBJ2-1, with D tentatively TRBD2 (6 bases). Trimming shortened V by 6 bases and J by 4 bases, and 16 bases separated the two germline ends. The length of the CDR3 is 15 residues. The germline V gene has CDR1 MNHEY and CDR2 SMNVEV (reference sequence). CDR3 DNA: TGTGCCAGCAGCCCCCGGGGGTTAAGTTACAATGAGCAGTTCTTC. It specifies CASSPRGLSYNEQFF.

The chain combines TRBV27 with TRBJ1-4; tentatively, D is TRBD1 (6 bases). This CDR3 has 20 residues. CDR1 is MNHEY and CDR2 is SMNVEV in the germline V gene (reference sequence). V shed 10 bases and J shed 0 bases, with 30 bases lying between them. CDR3 sequence: CAKHPGGAQEGNATNEKLFF. CDR3 DNA: TGTGCCAAACACCCTGGGGGGGCCCAGGAGGGAAATGCAACTAATGAAAAACTGTTTTTT.

The chain has TRBV4-2 and TRBJ1-5, with no clear D. The CDR3 runs to 16 residues. Germline CDR1 LGHNA, CDR2 YNFKEQ. V lost 0 bases, J lost 3 bases, and 12 bases lay in between. The CDR3 protein is CASSQDRSGINQPQHF. The CDR3 nucleotides read TGTGCCAGCAGCCAAGATAGGAGCGGGATCAATCAGCCCCAGCATTTT.

The genes are TRBV7-9 and TRBJ2-5, with D perhaps matching TRBD2 (5 bases). In germline, CDR1 is SEHNR, CDR2 FQNEAQ (reference sequence). The CDR3 has 15 residues. Trimming removed 1 base from V and 4 bases from J, with 13 bases in between. This CDR3 reads CASSLVEGRGETQYF. CDR3 nucleotide sequence: TGTGCCAGCAGCTTAGTAGAGGGCCGAGGAGAGACCCAGTACTTC. Full variable domain (rest looked up from reference TRBV7-9 and TRBJ2-5): DTGVSQNPRHKITKRGQNVTFRCDPISEHNRLYWYRQTLGQGPEFLTYFQNEAQLEKSRLLSDRFSAERPKGSFSTLEIQRTEQGDSAMYLCASSLVEGRGETQYFGPGTRLLVL.

This clone has a handful of counts. The chain recombines TRBV7-9 with TRBJ1-3; 7 bases line up with TRBD1. Trimming removed 5 bases from V and 2 bases from J; junction bases left unmatched: 9. CDR3 size: 16 residues. The germline V gene encodes CDR1 SEHNR and CDR2 FQNEAQ (reference sequence). The CDR3: CASSPNRDSAGNTIYF. CDR3 bases: TGTGCCAGCAGCCCCAACCGGGACAGCGCTGGAAACACCATATATTTT.

The rearrangement joins TRBV27 to TRBJ1-1; TRBD1 aligns across 9 bases. The V and J ends lost 7 bases and 0 bases, in that order; junction bases with no gene match: 6. Germline V gene sequence: CDR1 MNHEY, CDR2 SMNVEV (reference sequence). The length of the CDR3 is 15 residues. DNA for the CDR3: TGTGCCAGCAAACTGACAGGGGGAATGAACACTGAAGCTTTCTTT. Translated, it gives CASKLTGGMNTEAFF.

Only one count was recorded for this clone. The V and J genes are TRBV7-8 and TRBJ2-7; maybe TRBD1 (6 bases). The CDR3 covers 15 residues. Trimming cost V 1 base and J 5 bases, with 15 bases left between them. Per the germline V gene, CDR1 is SGHVS and CDR2 is FQNEAQ. This CDR3 is CASSLGDQGFHEQYF. CDR3 coding DNA: TGTGCCAGCAGCTTAGGAGACCAGGGGTTCCACGAGCAGTACTTC.

The V gene is TRBV6-1, the J gene TRBJ1-3; D is perhaps TRBD1 (6 bases). The V gene lost 4 bases and the J gene lost 0 bases, with 19 bases spanning the gap. The CDR3 consists of 18 residues. Germline loops: CDR1 MNHNS, CDR2 SASEGT. The DNA for the CDR3 is TGTGCCAGCAGTGGAATAGAGACAGGTGAAAGCTCTGGAAACACCATATATTTT. It yields the protein CASSGIETGESSGNTIYF.

The CDR3 loop is CASSEGTGGSYEQYV. DNA of the CDR3: TGTGCCAGCAGTGAAGGGACAGGGGGCTCCTACGAGCAGTACGTC. The chain employs TRBV6-1 and TRBJ2-7; TRBD1 matches 10 bases. Germline loops: CDR1 MNHNS, CDR2 SASEGT. The CDR3 loop spans 15 amino acids. V lost 1 base to trimming and J lost 0 bases; unmatched junction nucleotides: 0.

The sample holds a few counts of this clone. The chain employs TRBV9 and TRBJ2-3, with D perhaps TRBD1 (6 bases). CDR3 length: 15 residues. Germline CDR1 is SGDLS and CDR2 is YYNGEE. V was pared by 4 bases and J by 4 bases, with 16 bases between. CDR3 loop: CASSTGTLQADTQYF. The DNA of the CDR3 is TGTGCCAGCAGCACCGGGACACTGCAGGCAGATACGCAGTATTTT.

The chain recombines TRBV29-1 with TRBJ1-5; TRBD1 aligns across 7 bases. There are 15 residues in the CDR3. Per the germline V gene, CDR1 is SQVTM and CDR2 is ANQGSEA. V lost 4 bases to trimming and J lost 4 bases; unmatched junction nucleotides: 10. CDR3 sequence: CSVGRGDSPNQPQHF. The DNA of the CDR3 is TGCAGCGTTGGGCGGGGGGACAGCCCGAATCAGCCCCAGCATTTT. Full variable domain (rest looked up from reference TRBV29-1 and TRBJ1-5): SAVISQKPSRDICQRGTSLTIQCQVDSQVTMMFWYRQQPGQSLTLIATANQGSEATYESGFVIDKFPISRPNLTFSTLTVSNMSPEDSSIYLCSVGRGDSPNQPQHFGDGTRLSIL.

V gene TRBV6-5 combines with J gene TRBJ2-7; 9 bases match TRBD1. From germline, CDR1 is MNHEY and CDR2 SVGAGI. Trimming cost V 4 bases and J 4 bases; bases outside gene matches: 5. This CDR3 spans 14 amino acids. In DNA form, the CDR3 reads TGTGCCAGCAGTTGGGGACAGGGAATGTACGAGCAGTACTTC. This codes for CASSWGQGMYEQYF.

J is TRBJ2-7 and V is TRBV27, with D possibly TRBD1 on 6 matching bases. The CDR3 consists of 15 residues. V was shortened by 5 bases and J by 5 bases, with 19 bases between the two germline ends. Germline V CDR1 and CDR2: MNHEY, SMNVEV (reference sequence). CDR3 coding DNA: TGTGCCAGCAGTCACGGGACATTGAGGTCCGACGAGCAGTACTTC. Translated: CASSHGTLRSDEQYF.

The V call is TRBV7-8, the J call TRBJ1-1; D unclear. The CDR3 loop spans 12 amino acids. The V gene's germline CDR1 is SGHVS and CDR2 FQNEAQ. Deletions cut 1 base from V and 6 bases from J, with 6 bases between. CDR3 in amino acids: CASSLGSAEAFF. In DNA, the CDR3 is TGTGCCAGCAGCTTAGGGAGCGCTGAAGCTTTCTTT.

This clone showed up just a few times. The chain carries TRBV7-6 and TRBJ1-3; the D is unclear. V dropped 11 bases and J dropped 0 bases, with 17 bases sitting between them. This CDR3 has 15 amino acids. Germline V gene sequence: CDR1 SGHVS, CDR2 FNYEAQ. CDR3 in amino acids: CAVKKTGSSGNTIYF. The CDR3 coding sequence is TGTGCCGTCAAGAAGACCGGGAGCTCTGGAAACACCATATATTTT.

V gene TRBV5-8 combines with J gene TRBJ2-1; no clear D. Germline CDR1 is SGHTS and CDR2 is YDEGEE. CDR3 length: 14 residues. V was pared by 4 bases and J by 1 base, with 9 bases between. CDR3 in DNA: TGTGCCAGCAGCCCCCGGAGTTCCTACAATGAGCAGTTCTTC. Protein: CASSPRSSYNEQFF.

This chain links TRBV6-4 with TRBJ2-2, with 10 nucleotides matching TRBD2. The germline V gene encodes CDR1 MRHNA and CDR2 SNTAGT. V shed 0 bases, J shed 0 bases, and the junction held 4 bases outside the gene matches. The CDR3 totals 18 residues. The CDR3 is CASSDSLLAGTNTGELFF. CDR3 coding DNA: TGTGCCAGCAGTGACTCTTTACTAGCGGGAACGAACACCGGGGAGCTGTTTTTT.

This rearrangement joins TRBV4-1 to TRBJ2-2; 8 bases agree with TRBD2. V was pared by 3 bases and J by 4 bases, with 1 base of the junction left unmatched. The length of the CDR3 is 14 residues. In germline, CDR1 is MGHRA, CDR2 YSYEKL. Here the CDR3 DNA reads TGCGCCAGCAGCCATCTAGCGGGCACCGGGGAGCTGTTTTTT. Protein: CASSHLAGTGELFF.